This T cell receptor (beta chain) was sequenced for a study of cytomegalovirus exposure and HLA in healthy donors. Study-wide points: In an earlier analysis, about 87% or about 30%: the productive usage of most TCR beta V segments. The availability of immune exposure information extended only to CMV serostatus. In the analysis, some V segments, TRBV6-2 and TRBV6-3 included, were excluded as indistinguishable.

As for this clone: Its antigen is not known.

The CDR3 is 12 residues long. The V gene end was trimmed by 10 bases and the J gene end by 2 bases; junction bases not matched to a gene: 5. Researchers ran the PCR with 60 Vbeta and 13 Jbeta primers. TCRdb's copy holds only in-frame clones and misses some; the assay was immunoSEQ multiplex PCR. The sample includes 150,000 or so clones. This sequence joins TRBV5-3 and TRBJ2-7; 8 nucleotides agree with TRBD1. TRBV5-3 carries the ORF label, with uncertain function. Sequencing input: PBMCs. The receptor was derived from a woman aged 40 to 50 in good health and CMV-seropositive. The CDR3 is CAEPGGPYEQYF. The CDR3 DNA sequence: TGTGCCGAACCAGGGGGCCCCTACGAGCAGTACTTC.